What follows describes a single T cell receptor (beta chain). The target antigen is unknown. Time point denoted: cycle 4 day 1 (C4D1), after 6 weeks of nivolumab. Relapse was seen in all patients after autologous stem cell transplantation, and brentuximab vedotin exposure was variable. This CDR3 is built from 14 residues. Per the germline V gene, CDR1 is SQVTM and CDR2 is ANQGSEA. The V and J ends lost 6 bases and 4 bases, in that order; junction bases with no gene match: 10. This entry comes from a study of PD-1 blockade in classical Hodgkin lymphoma. Study at large: Nivolumab dosing for patients was 3 mg/kg, administered intravenously every 2 weeks.

Broader study findings: Baseline diversity resembling that of newly diagnosed patients was seen in complete responders.

Sequenced by immunoSEQ multiplex PCR; TCRdb stores in-frame clones only, minus some. In the table there are some 90,000 clones, 65% to 85% of which are singletons. This TCR derives from a human donor with classical Hodgkin lymphoma. V gene TRBV29-1 combines with J gene TRBJ2-3; 7 positions match TRBD2. Sequenced here: peripheral blood mononuclear cells (PBMCs), sampled before the fourth cycle of nivolumab. CDR3: CSVGWGGMSDTQYF. The CDR3, as DNA: TGCAGCGTCGGTTGGGGGGGGATGTCAGATACGCAGTATTTT.